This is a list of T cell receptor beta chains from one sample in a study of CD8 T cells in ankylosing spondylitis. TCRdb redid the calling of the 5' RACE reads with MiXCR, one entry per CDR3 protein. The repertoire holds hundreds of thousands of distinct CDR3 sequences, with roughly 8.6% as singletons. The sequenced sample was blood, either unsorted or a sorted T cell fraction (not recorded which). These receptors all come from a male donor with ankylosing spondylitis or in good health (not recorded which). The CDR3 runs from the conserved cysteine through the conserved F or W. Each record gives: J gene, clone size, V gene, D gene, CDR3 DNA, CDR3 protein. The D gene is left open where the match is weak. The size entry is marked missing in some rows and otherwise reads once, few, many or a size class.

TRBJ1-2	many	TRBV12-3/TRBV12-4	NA	TGTGCCAGCAGTTTTGGAGCCTCCCGCTATGGCTACACCTTC	CASSFGASRYGYTF
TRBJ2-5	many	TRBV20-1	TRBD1	TGCAGTGCTAGACGGGACAGGGGGCAAGAGACCCAGTACTTC	CSARRDRGQETQYF
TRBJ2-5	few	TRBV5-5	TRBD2	TGTGCCAGCAGCGGTAGCGGGCTTGAGACCCAGTACTTC	CASSGSGLETQYF
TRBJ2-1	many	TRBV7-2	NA	TGTGCCAGCAGCTTAGTGGGCAGGGGCCACTACAATGAGCAGTTCTTC	CASSLVGRGHYNEQFF
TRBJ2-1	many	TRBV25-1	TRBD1	TGTGCCAGCAGTGAGAGACAGGGGAGCGTCGAGACCTACAATGAGCAGTTCTTC	CASSERQGSVETYNEQFF
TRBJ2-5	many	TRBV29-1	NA	TGCAGCGTTGATCGCTTTGAGGAGACCCAGTACTTC	CSVDRFEETQYF
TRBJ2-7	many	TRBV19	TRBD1	TGTGCCAGTAGTCGACAGGGTCCCTACGAGCAGTACTTC	CASSRQGPYEQYF
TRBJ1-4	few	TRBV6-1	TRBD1	TGTGCCACGATGTCCTCTTGGCGGGACAGTGGTGAAAAACTGTTTTTT	CATMSSWRDSGEKLFF
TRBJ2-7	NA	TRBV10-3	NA	TGTGCCATCACCAAAGGGGGGACAGACAGCGAGCAGTACTTC	CAITKGGTDSEQYF
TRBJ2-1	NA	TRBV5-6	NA	TGTGCCAGCAGCTTGCCAGCCTACAATGAGCAGTTCTTC	CASSLPAYNEQFF
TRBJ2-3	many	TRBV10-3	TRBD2	TGTGCCGCCTGTAGCGGGGGGGTCGGAGATACGCAGTATTTT	CAACSGGVGDTQYF
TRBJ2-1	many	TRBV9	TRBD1	TGTGCCAGCAGCTCAAGGACAGGGCTAGCCTACAATGAGCAGTTCTTC	CASSSRTGLAYNEQFF
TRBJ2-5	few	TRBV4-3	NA	TGCGCCAGCAGCCAAGAAGGCCAGGGAACACAAGAGACCCAGTACTTC	CASSQEGQGTQETQYF
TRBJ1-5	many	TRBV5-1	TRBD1	TGCGCCAGCAGCTTGGGAGGGACAGAGAATCAGCCCCAGCATTTT	CASSLGGTENQPQHF
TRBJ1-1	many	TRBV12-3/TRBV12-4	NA	TGTGCCAGCAGCACGCCCCCCTGGGGGGCGGACACTGAAGCTTTCTTT	CASSTPPWGADTEAFF
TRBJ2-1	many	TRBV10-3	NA	TGTGCCATCAGAGACGGGACTCCCGCCTACAATGAGCAGTTCTTC	CAIRDGTPAYNEQFF
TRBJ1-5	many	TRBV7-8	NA	TGTGCCAGCAGCTTGGCAGGGGCGATGGGTATGAGTTATAGCAATCAGCCCCAGCATTTT	CASSLAGAMGMSYSNQPQHF
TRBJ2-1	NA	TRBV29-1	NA	TGCAGCGTTGGGCCCGAGGGCCGATGGAGCTACAATGAGCAGTTCTTC	CSVGPEGRWSYNEQFF
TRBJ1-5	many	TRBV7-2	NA	TGTGCCAGCAGTTTCAACTGGGGTTACGGTCAGCCCCAGCATTTT	CASSFNWGYGQPQHF
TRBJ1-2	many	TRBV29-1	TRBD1	TGCAGCGTCTGGACAGGCGGCTACACCTTC	CSVWTGGYTF
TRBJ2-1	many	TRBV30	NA	TGTGCCTGGAGTACTAGAGCCCAGGGAGCAGCACTCTTC	CAWSTRAQGAALF
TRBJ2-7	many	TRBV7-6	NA	TGTGCCAGCAGCTTAGCTGGACTTGAAAGATACGAGCAGTACTTC	CASSLAGLERYEQYF
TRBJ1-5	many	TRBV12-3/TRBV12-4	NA	TGTGCCAGCAAGAAAGGGGTTGGCAATCAGCCCCAGCATTTT	CASKKGVGNQPQHF
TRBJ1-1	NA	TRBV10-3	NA	TGTGCCATCACAACGGGCAACACTGAAGCTTTCTTT	CAITTGNTEAFF
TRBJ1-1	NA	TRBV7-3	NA	TGTGCCAGCAGCTTTCCAGGGGCCGAAGAAGCTTTCTTT	CASSFPGAEEAFF
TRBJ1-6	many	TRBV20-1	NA	TGCAGTGCTAGAGATCGCTCCAATATCTGGAGGAGTTCACCCCTCCACTTT	CSARDRSNIWRSSPLHF
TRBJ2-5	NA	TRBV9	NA	TGTGCCAGCAGCGTAGAGGTGGTGGGGACCCAGTACTTC	CASSVEVVGTQYF
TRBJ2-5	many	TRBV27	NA	TGTGCCAGCAGCAGCCTAGGCGCCCAAGAGACCCAGTACTTC	CASSSLGAQETQYF